This passage covers 10 T cell receptor beta chains from one sample sequenced in a study of blood T cell repertoires in COVID-19. The protocol was immunoSEQ multiplex PCR, while the TCRdb copy is restricted to in-frame clones and leaves out a portion. The data contain roughly 74,000 clones, roughly four fifths of them singletons. Sequencing used peripheral blood. These receptors all stem from a man in his 70s with acute or convalescent COVID-19.

The DNA for the CDR3 is TGTGCCAGTAGTCGGGGAGGGGGGCTCCCCGCTCCGCCCCAGCATTTT. Its translation is CASSRGGGLPAPPQHF. The chain has TRBV19 and TRBJ1-5; possible D gene TRBD1, 6 bases. Germline lookup yields CDR1 LNHDA and CDR2 SQIVND (reference sequence). V dropped 5 bases and J dropped 9 bases, with 23 bases sitting between them. The CDR3 spans 16 residues.

V usage is TRBV3-1 (or the pseudogene TRBV3-2) and J usage is TRBJ2-3; 9 bases align to TRBD2. The length of the CDR3 is 16 residues. CDR1 is LGHDT, CDR2 YNNKEL, per germline (reference sequence). Trimming cost V 5 bases and J 4 bases; bases outside gene matches: 10. The CDR3 sequence: CASSSSGRRGSDTQYF. CDR3 bases: TGTGCCAGCAGCAGTAGCGGGAGAAGGGGGTCAGATACGCAGTATTTT.

V is TRBV6-5 and J is TRBJ1-3; D remains unclear. The CDR3 runs 13 residues. Germline CDR1 reads MNHEY; CDR2 reads SVGAGI. V was trimmed by 7 bases and J by 2 bases, leaving 9 bases between them. The CDR3 sequence is CASTRGAGNTIYF. The DNA for the CDR3 is TGTGCCAGCACCCGGGGAGCTGGAAACACCATATATTTT.

This chain connects TRBV7-9 to TRBJ2-2, with D perhaps matching TRBD2 (5 bases). The germline V gene has CDR1 SEHNR and CDR2 FQNEAQ (reference sequence). The CDR3 sequence is 12 residues long. Trimming pared 8 bases from V and 3 bases from J, leaving 7 bases between. CDR3 amino acids: CASGSYTGELFF. The CDR3 region has the DNA TGTGCCAGCGGGAGTTACACCGGGGAGCTGTTTTTT.

This rearrangement joins TRBV27 to TRBJ2-2; 9 bases fit TRBD1. V dropped 5 bases and J dropped 0; count of bases not matched to a gene: 4. Germline V gene lookup returns CDR1 MNHEY and CDR2 SMNVEV (reference sequence). The CDR3 extends over 16 amino acids. The CDR3 loop reads CASSRGTGTNTGELFF. The CDR3 DNA reads as TGTGCCAGCAGTCGCGGGACAGGGACGAACACCGGGGAGCTGTTTTTT.

This chain connects TRBV4-3 to TRBJ2-1; D remains unclear. The V and J ends lost 2 bases and 2 bases respectively, with 10 bases between them. Germline CDR1 LGHNA, CDR2 YSLEER. The CDR3 sequence is 15 residues long. The CDR3 sequence: CASSQSGLAYNEQFF. CDR3 bases: TGCGCCAGCAGCCAATCGGGTCTGGCCTACAATGAGCAGTTCTTC.

The chain uses TRBV5-1 and TRBJ2-7; no firm D call. The germline gives CDR1 SGHRS, CDR2 YFSETQ. V shed 1 base and J shed 1 base, with 3 bases lying between them. The CDR3 is made up of 12 amino acids. The CDR3 region is CASSLYSYEQYF. The CDR3 nucleotides are TGCGCCAGCAGCTTGTATTCCTACGAGCAGTACTTC.

The genes are TRBV19 and TRBJ1-5; D unclear. Trimming took 1 base from V and 1 from J, leaving 8 bases between them. CDR1 is LNHDA and CDR2 is SQIVND in the germline V gene (reference sequence). The CDR3 is 15 residues long. The CDR3, as DNA: TGTGCCAGTAGTATAGCCTACAGAAGCAATCAGCCCCAGCATTTT. It encodes CASSIAYRSNQPQHF.

The V gene is TRBV5-1, the J gene TRBJ1-1, with unresolved D. CDR3 length equals 13 residues. Between the trimmed V and J ends, which lost 1 base and 11 bases, there was a span of 15 bases. Per the germline V gene, CDR1 is SGHRS and CDR2 is YFSETQ. The CDR3 bases are TGCGCCAGCAGCTTGAACAGAGGGCAGATGGCTTTCTTT. Protein: CASSLNRGQMAFF.

The V gene is TRBV7-8, the J gene TRBJ2-6; TRBD2 aligns across 9 bases. CDR3 length: 19 amino acids. Germline CDR1 and CDR2: SGHVS and FQNEAQ. The V gene end was trimmed by 0 bases and the J gene end by 4 bases; junction bases not matched to a gene: 10. The DNA for the CDR3 is TGTGCCAGCAGCTTAGCGGAGGTGCGGGGGGGTCCCGGGGCCAACGTCCTGACTTTC. Translating gives CASSLAEVRGGPGANVLTF.